This TCR beta chain was sequenced for a study of shared clonotypes between healthy human individuals. General study findings and limits: Non-shared clonotypes displayed generation probabilities falling below those of clonotypes present in all four donors.

Researchers divided each subset's genomic DNA evenly across several immunoSEQ plates. Method: immunoSEQ multiplex PCR; TCRdb's copy keeps in-frame clones and lacks some. This sample has more than 500,000 clones, with approximately 95% found just once. The CDR3 is made up of 17 amino acids. V was pared by 3 bases and J by 0 bases, with 6 bases of the junction left unmatched. Germline V gives CDR1 SGHTA, CDR2 FQGTGA. Terminally differentiated effector memory CD45RA+ cells were excluded from the naive CD8 cells, which were CD45RO-negative and positively selected for CCR7. This clone has a single count. Its specificity is unknown.

Input material: naive CD8+ T cells sorted from blood. The receptor comes from a woman in her twenties or thirties in good health. This sequence joins TRBV7-3 and TRBJ2-1, with 9 positions matching TRBD2. The CDR3 loop is CASSLREGLFSYNEQFF. Written as DNA, the CDR3 is TGTGCCAGCAGCTTGCGGGAGGGCCTCTTCTCCTACAATGAGCAGTTCTTC. Full variable domain (outside the CDR3, taken from reference TRBV7-3 and TRBJ2-1): GAGVSQTPSNKVTEKGKYVELRCDPISGHTALYWYRQSLGQGPEFLIYFQGTGAADDSGLPNDRFFAVRPEGSVSTLKIQRTERGDSAVYLCASSLREGLFSYNEQFFGPGTRLTVL.